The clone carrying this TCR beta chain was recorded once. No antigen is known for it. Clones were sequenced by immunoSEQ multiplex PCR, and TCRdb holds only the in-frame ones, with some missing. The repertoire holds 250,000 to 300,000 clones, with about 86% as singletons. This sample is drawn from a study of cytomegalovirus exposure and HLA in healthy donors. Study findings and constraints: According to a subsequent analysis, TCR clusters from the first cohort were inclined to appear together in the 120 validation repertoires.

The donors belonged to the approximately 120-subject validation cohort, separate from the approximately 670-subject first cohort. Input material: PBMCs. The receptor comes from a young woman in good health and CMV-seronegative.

The CDR3 here is CASSEGGEGLGNTIYF. DNA of the CDR3: TGTGCCAGCAGTGAGGGAGGGGAAGGACTTGGAAACACCATATATTTT. The chain recombines TRBV6-1 with TRBJ1-3; D might be TRBD1 (5 bases). CDR1 MNHNS and CDR2 SASEGT come from the germline V gene. This CDR3 has 16 residues. Trimming cost V 3 bases and J 3 bases, with 15 bases left between them.